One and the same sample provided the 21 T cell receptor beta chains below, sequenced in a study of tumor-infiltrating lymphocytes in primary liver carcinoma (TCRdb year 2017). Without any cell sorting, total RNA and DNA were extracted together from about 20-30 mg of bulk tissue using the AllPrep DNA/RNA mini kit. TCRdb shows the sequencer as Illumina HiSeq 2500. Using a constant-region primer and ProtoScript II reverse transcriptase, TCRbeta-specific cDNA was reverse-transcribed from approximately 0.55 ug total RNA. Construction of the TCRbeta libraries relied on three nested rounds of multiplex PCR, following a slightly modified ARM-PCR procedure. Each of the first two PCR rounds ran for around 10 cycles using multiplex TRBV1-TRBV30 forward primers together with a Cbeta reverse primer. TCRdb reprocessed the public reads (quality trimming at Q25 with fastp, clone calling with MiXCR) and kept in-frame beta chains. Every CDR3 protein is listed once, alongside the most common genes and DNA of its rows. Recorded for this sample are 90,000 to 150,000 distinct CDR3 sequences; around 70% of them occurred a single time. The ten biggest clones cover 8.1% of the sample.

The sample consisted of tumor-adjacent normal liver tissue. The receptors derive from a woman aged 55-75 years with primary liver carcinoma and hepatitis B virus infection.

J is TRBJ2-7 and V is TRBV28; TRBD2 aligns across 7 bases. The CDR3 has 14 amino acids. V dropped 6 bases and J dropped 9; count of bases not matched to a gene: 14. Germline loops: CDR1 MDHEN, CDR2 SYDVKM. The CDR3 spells CASRASGLAGAQYF. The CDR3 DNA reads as TGTGCCAGCAGAGCCTCGGGACTGGCGGGAGCGCAGTACTTC. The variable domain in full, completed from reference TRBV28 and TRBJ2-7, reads DVKVTQSSRYLVKRTGEKVFLECVQDMDHENMFWYRQDPGLGLRLIYFSYDVKMKEKGDIPEGYSVSREKKERFSLILESASTNQTSMYLCASRASGLAGAQYFGPGTRLTVT.

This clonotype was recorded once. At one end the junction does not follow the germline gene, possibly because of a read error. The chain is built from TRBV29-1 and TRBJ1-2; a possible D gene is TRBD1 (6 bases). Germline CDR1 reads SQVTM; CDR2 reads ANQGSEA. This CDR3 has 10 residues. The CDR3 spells CSVWDNLYAF. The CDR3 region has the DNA TGCAGCGTATGGGACAACCTCTACGCCTTC.

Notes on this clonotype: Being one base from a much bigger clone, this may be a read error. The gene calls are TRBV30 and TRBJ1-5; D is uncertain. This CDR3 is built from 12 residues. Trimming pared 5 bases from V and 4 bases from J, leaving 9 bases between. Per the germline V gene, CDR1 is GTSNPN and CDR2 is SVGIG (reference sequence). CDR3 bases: TGTGCCTGGGGAATGGGGAATCAGCCCCAGCATTTT. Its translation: CAWGMGNQPQHF.

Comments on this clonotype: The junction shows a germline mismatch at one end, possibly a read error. CDR3 DNA sequence: TGTGCCAGCGGCCCTCTCGGGAGCGGGTCCTATAATGACCAGTTCTTC. Its translation is CASGPLGSGSYNDQFF. The V gene is TRBV11-2, the J gene TRBJ2-1; possible D gene TRBD2, 6 bases. The CDR3 sequence is 16 residues long. From germline, CDR1 is SGHAT and CDR2 FQNNGV.

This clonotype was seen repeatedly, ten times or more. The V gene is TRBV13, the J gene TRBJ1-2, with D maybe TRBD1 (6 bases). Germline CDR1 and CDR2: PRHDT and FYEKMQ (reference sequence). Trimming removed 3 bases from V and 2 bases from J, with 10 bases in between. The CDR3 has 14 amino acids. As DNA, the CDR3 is TGTGCCAGCAGCTTGGGACATCCAAACTATGGCTACACCTTC. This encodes CASSLGHPNYGYTF.

In nucleotides, the CDR3 is TGCAGCGTTGCACGGGGGACGGGCGCTCCCGGCTACACCTTC. It encodes CSVARGTGAPGYTF. The chain carries TRBV29-1 and TRBJ1-2; TRBD1 is a possible D gene (5 bases). The CDR3 length is 14 residues. The V gene lost 4 bases and the J gene lost 8 bases, with 20 bases spanning the gap. Germline CDR1 is SQVTM and CDR2 is ANQGSEA.

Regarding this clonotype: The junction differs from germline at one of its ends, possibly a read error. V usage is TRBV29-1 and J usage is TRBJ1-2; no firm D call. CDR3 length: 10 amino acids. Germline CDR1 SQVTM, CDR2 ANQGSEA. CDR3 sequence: CSVELYGYAF. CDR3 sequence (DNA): TGTAGCGTTGAGCTCTATGGCTACGCCTTC.

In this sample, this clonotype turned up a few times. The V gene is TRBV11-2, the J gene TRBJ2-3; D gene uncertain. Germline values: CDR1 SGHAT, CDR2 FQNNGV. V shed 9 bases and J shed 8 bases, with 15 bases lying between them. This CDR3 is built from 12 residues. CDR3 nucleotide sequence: TGTGCCAGTACCTACTCCGTGGGTACGCAGTATTTT. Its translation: CASTYSVGTQYF.

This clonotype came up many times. The CDR3 DNA sequence: TGTGCCACCAGCGCGACAGGCACAGATACGCAGTATTTT. Its translation is CATSATGTDTQYF. This rearrangement joins TRBV24-1 to TRBJ2-3, with D tentatively TRBD1 (5 bases). From germline, CDR1 is KGHDR and CDR2 SFDVKD. The V and J ends lost 7 bases and 1 base respectively, with 8 bases between them. The CDR3 runs 13 residues.

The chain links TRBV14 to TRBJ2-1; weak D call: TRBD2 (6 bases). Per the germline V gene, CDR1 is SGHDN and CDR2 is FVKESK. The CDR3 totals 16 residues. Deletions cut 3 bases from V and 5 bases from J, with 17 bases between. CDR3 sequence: CASSHSALWTNNEQFF. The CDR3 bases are TGTGCCAGCAGCCACTCCGCGCTCTGGACTAACAATGAGCAGTTCTTC.

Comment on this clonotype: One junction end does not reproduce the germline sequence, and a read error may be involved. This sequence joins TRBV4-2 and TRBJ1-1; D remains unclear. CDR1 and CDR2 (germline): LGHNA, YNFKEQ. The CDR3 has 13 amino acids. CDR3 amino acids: CAGSQAGDTEAFF. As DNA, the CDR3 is TGTGCCGGCAGCCAAGCCGGGGACACTGAAGCTTTCTTT.

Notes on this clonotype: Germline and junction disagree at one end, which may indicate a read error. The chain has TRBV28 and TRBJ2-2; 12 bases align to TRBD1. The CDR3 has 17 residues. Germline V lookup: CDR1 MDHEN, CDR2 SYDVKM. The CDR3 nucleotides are TGTGCCAGCTATTTTCTCGCGGGACAGGGGGCGACCGGGGAGCCGTTTTTT. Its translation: CASYFLAGQGATGEPFF.

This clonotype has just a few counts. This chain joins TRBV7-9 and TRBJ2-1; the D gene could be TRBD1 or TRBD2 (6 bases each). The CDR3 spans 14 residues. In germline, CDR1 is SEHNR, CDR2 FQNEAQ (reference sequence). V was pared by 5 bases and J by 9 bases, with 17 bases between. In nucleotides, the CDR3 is TGTGCCAGCAGCCAGGGGACCGGGGGATTTGAGCAGTTCTTC. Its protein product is CASSQGTGGFEQFF. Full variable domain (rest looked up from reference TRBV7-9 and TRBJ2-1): DTGVSQNPRHKITKRGQNVTFRCDPISEHNRLYWYRQTLGQGPEFLTYFQNEAQLEKSRLLSDRFSAERPKGSFSTLEIQRTEQGDSAMYLCASSQGTGGFEQFFGPGTRLTVL.

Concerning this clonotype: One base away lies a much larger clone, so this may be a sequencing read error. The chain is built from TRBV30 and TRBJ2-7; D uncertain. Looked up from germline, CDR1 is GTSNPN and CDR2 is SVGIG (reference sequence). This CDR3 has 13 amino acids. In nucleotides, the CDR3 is TGTGCCTGGAGTGCGGGCAGTTCCTACGAGAAGTACTTC. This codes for CAWSAGSSYEKYF.

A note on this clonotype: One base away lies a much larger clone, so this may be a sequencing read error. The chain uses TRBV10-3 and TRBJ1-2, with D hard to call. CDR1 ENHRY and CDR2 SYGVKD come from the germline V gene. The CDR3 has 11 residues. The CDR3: CDISDTYGYTF. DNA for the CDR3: TGTGACATCAGTGACACCTATGGCTACACCTTC.

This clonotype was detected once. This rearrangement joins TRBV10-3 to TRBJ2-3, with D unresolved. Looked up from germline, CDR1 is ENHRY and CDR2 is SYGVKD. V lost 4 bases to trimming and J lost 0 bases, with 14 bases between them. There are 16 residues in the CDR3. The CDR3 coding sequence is TGTGCCATCAGTGCATCGACTTGGCCGAGCACAGATACGCAGTATTTT. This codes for CAISASTWPSTDTQYF.

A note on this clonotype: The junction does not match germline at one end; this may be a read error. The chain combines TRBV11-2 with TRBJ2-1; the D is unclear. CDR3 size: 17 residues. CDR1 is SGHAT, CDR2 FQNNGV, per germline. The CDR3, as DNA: TGTGCTAGCAGCTTTACCACACTGAGGAGCTTCTACAATGAGCAGTTCTTC. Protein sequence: CASSFTTLRSFYNEQFF.

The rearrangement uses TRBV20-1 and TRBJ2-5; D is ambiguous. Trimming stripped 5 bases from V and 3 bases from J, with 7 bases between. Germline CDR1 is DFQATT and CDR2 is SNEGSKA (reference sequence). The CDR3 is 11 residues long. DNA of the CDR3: TGCAGTGCTTGGCACAAAGAGACCCAGTACTTC. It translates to CSAWHKETQYF.

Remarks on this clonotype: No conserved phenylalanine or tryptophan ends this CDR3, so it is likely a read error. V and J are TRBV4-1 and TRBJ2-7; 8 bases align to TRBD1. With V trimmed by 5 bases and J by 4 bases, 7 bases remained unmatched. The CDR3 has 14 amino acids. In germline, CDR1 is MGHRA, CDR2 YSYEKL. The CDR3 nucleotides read TGCGCCAGCAGCGAAGCAGGGGGCGTATACGAGCAGTACTTA. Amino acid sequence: CASSEAGGVYEQYL.

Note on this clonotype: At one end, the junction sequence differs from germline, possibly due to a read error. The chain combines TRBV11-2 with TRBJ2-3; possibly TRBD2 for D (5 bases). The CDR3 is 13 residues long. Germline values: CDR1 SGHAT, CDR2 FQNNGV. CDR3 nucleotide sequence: TGCGCCAGCAGCTTAGGTCGAGGAGGTACGCAGTATTTT. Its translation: CASSLGRGGTQYF. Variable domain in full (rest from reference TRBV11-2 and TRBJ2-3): EAGVAQSPRYKIIEKRQSVAFWCNPISGHATLYWYQQILGQGPKLLIQFQNNGVVDDSQLPKDRFSAERLKGVDSTLKIQPAKLEDSAVYLCASSLGRGGTQYFGPGTRLTVL.

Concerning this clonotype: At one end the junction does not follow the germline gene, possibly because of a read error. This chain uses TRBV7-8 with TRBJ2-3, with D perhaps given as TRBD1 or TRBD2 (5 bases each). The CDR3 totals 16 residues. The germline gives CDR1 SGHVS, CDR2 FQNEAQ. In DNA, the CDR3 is TGTGCCAGTAGCACAGGCGGGCTTTCTAGCACAGATATGCAGTATTTT. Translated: CASSTGGLSSTDMQYF.